Each of the 7 T cell receptor beta chains below was sequenced from the same sample in a study of human T cells and chemical hapten exposure (dated by TCRdb to 2020 to 2023). Library prep was done by RACE. Sequencing instrument: NextSeq 500. TCRdb reworked the public reads: Q25 trimming with fastp, MiXCR clone assembly, productive beta chains retained. Merged by CDR3 protein, the rows form single entries marked with the most common genes and DNA. Recorded for this sample are a few hundred thousand distinct CDR3 sequences; about 6% of them occurred a single time. About 6% of the sample belongs to the ten largest clones. Read against the paper, the sample's time point label means: patch test 2, 6 weeks after DPC sensitization. Sample treatment or condition, as interpreted from the label and publication: therapeutic diphenylcyclopropenone sensitization with weekly scalp DPC. The sample in question was whole blood, obtained in connection with sensitization to the hapten diphenylcyclopropenone (DPC). The receptors originated from a woman aged 18-29 years with alopecia areata. Some clones in this sample may be carry-over from other donors' samples.

This clonotype was detected only a few times. The chain is built from TRBV6-2 or TRBV6-3 and TRBJ2-3; TRBD2 matches at 14 bases. Germline V gene lookup returns CDR1 MNHEY and CDR2 SVGEGT. V was pared by 6 bases and J by 4 bases, with 3 bases of the junction left unmatched. CDR3 length equals 15 residues. CDR3 loop: CASRTSGGAADTQYF. The CDR3 bases are TGTGCCAGCAGGACTAGCGGGGGGGCAGCAGATACGCAGTATTTT.

A few counts support this clonotype. The rearrangement links TRBV29-1 to TRBJ2-3; 8 bases map to TRBD1. The V and J ends lost 3 bases and 5 bases, in that order; junction bases with no gene match: 7. The length of the CDR3 is 14 residues. Germline CDR1 SQVTM, CDR2 ANQGSEA. The CDR3 reads CSVEKDRDEDTQYF. The CDR3 nucleotides read TGCAGCGTTGAGAAGGACAGGGACGAAGATACGCAGTATTTT.

The rearrangement joins TRBV2 to TRBJ2-2, with 7 nucleotides matching TRBD1. Germline CDR1 SNHLY, CDR2 FYNNEI. Trimming at V came to 5 bases and at J to 6 bases, leaving 6 bases not matched to a gene. This CDR3 is built from 14 residues. CDR3 nucleotides: TGTGCCAGCAGTAGGATACAGGGGTCCGGGGAGCTGTTTTTT. Amino acid sequence: CASSRIQGSGELFF. The variable domain in full, with the rest retrieved from reference TRBV2 and TRBJ2-2, is EPEVTQTPSHQVTQMGQEVILRCVPISNHLYFYWYRQILGQKVEFLVSFYNNEISEKSEIFDDQFSVERPDGSNFTLKIRSTKLEDSAMYFCASSRIQGSGELFFGEGSRLTVL.

This clonotype was found a few times. The V and J genes are TRBV2 and TRBJ2-1, with 12 bases matching TRBD1. There are 15 residues in the CDR3. J lost 7 bases, V lost 4 bases, and 5 bases had no gene match. Germline loops: CDR1 SNHLY, CDR2 FYNNEI. DNA of the CDR3: TGTGCCAGCAGTGTCCGGGACAGGGGGCGGAATGAGCAGTTCTTC. Its protein is CASSVRDRGRNEQFF.

This clonotype has ten or more counts. This sequence joins TRBV28 and TRBJ1-1; possibly TRBD1 for D (6 bases). Germline CDR1 is MDHEN and CDR2 is SYDVKM. The CDR3 runs to 16 residues. Deletions cut 3 bases from V and 1 base from J, with 15 bases between. CDR3 DNA: TGTGCCAGCAGTTTCAGCCCGAGGACAGAGAACACTGAAGCTTTCTTT. This encodes CASSFSPRTENTEAFF.

Only a few counts were recorded for this clonotype. The genes are TRBV21-1 and TRBJ1-5; TRBD1, the table's D call, was not compared with the DNA. TRBV21-1 is noted as a pseudogene. This CDR3 contains 15 residues. Here the CDR3 reads CASSNPGGENQPQHF. The DNA of the CDR3 is TGTGCCAGCAGCAATCCAGGGGGCGAGAATCAGCCCCAGCATTTT.

This clonotype came up a few times. The V gene is TRBV20-1, the J gene TRBJ2-5; 7 positions match TRBD2. The CDR3 covers 13 residues. Trimming took 3 bases from V and 2 from J; bases not matched to a gene: 3. CDR1 and CDR2 (germline): DFQATT, SNEGSKA (reference sequence). CDR3 nucleotides: TGCAGTGCTAGTTCCGGGGGGCAAGAGACCCAGTACTTC. Amino acids: CSASSGGQETQYF.